The table lists the clone carrying this TCR beta chain with many counts. Its target is not known. TCRdb reanalysed the reads using MiXCR and keeps one entry per CDR3 protein. The data show hundreds of thousands of distinct CDR3 sequences, with around 24% seen just once and around 7.6% held by the top ten. This entry belongs to a study of T cell repertoires in cytomegalovirus infection. Study summary: An indication of both CMV infection and matching HLA type came from public TCR beta signatures.

Study observations and caveats: Of the TCR beta families, the public ones yielded a cumulative frequency that identified carriers of CMV plus the relevant HLA. Dominant in the ex vivo response were TCR beta clonotypes restricted by HLA-C and specific for CMV.

The V end lost 2 bases, the J end lost 0 bases, and 5 bases lay between the germline ends. Looked up from germline, CDR1 is SGHTA and CDR2 is FQGTGA. The CDR3 is 15 residues long. The sequence came from a human donor in good health (CMV status not recorded). Some clones in this sample may be carry-over from other donors' samples. The J gene is TRBJ2-6, the V gene TRBV7-3; D not resolved. Sample: CD8+ T cells from PBMCs. The CDR3 region has the DNA TGTGCCAGCAGCTTAGAGAGCTCTGGGGCCAACGTCCTGACTTTC. The encoded protein is CASSLESSGANVLTF. The complete variable domain, with remaining parts taken from reference TRBV7-3 and TRBJ2-6, reads GAGVSQTPSNKVTEKGKYVELRCDPISGHTALYWYRQSLGQGPEFLIYFQGTGAADDSGLPNDRFFAVRPEGSVSTLKIQRTERGDSAVYLCASSLESSGANVLTFGAGSRLTVL.